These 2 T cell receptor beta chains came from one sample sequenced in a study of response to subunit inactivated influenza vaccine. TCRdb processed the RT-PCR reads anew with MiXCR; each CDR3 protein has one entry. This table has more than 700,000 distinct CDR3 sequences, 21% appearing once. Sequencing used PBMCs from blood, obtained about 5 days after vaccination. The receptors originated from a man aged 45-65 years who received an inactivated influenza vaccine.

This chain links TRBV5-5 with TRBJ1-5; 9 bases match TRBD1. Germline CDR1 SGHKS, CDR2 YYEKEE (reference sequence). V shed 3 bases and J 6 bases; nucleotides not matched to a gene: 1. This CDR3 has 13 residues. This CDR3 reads CASSWDRVQPQHF. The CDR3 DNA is TGTGCCAGCAGCTGGGACAGGGTTCAGCCCCAGCATTTT.

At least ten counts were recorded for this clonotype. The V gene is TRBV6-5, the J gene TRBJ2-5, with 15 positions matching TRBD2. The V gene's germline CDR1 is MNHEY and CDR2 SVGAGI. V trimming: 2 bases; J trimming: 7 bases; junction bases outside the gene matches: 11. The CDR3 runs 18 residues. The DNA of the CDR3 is TGTGCCAGCAGTTACCGGGGGACTAGCGGGGGGCCAACCGGGACCCAGTACTTC. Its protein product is CASSYRGTSGGPTGTQYF.